The next 19 T cell receptor beta chains were all read from a single sample in a study of OX40 agonist ivuxolimab in advanced cancers. Using immunoSEQ multiplex PCR, the repertoire was profiled, and TCRdb retains in-frame clones only, with some absent. Of over 85,000 clones listed, around 85% are singletons. The specimen was CD4+ or CD8+ T cells sorted from blood, collected in a trial of the OX40 agonist ivuxolimab. Receptors originate from an adult with an advanced solid tumor such as melanoma, head and neck, liver or kidney cancer.

The table lists this clone with a few counts. The chain has TRBV13 and TRBJ1-6; D is ambiguous. Germline values: CDR1 PRHDT, CDR2 FYEKMQ (reference sequence). V lost 5 bases, J lost 9 bases, and 8 bases lay in between. This CDR3 is 12 amino acids long. CDR3 protein: CASSILTSPLHF. In nucleotides, the CDR3 is TGTGCCAGCAGCATCCTGACTTCACCCCTCCACTTT.

On this clone itself: The conserved phenylalanine or tryptophan normally closing the CDR3 is absent here, so this likely arose from a read error. The rearrangement uses TRBV6-1 and TRBJ1-6; weak D call: TRBD1 (6 bases). Deletions cut 2 bases from V and 8 bases from J, with 13 bases between. CDR3 length equals 15 residues. Looked up from germline, CDR1 is MNHNS and CDR2 is SASEGT. The CDR3 spells CASSELGAVDSPLHL. In DNA, the CDR3 is TGTGCCAGCAGTGAACTGGGGGCGGTTGATTCACCCCTCCACCTT.

This clone was observed a single time. The V gene is TRBV10-3, the J gene TRBJ2-2; TRBD1 matches at 8 bases. Germline V lookup: CDR1 ENHRY, CDR2 SYGVKD. With V trimmed by 7 bases and J by 8 bases, 12 bases remained unmatched. This CDR3 is 15 amino acids long. The CDR3 spells CAITNDRGGSGELFF. The CDR3 bases are TGTGCCATCACTAACGACAGGGGAGGTTCAGGGGAGCTGTTTTTT.

This rearrangement joins TRBV18 to TRBJ1-2, with TRBD1 matching over 8 bases. Germline lookup yields CDR1 KGHSH and CDR2 LQKENI. The CDR3 is 16 residues long. J lost 5 bases, V lost 10 bases, and 18 bases had no gene match. CDR3 sequence reads: CATNGAGGSQAYGYTF. The CDR3 nucleotides are TGTGCCACGAACGGAGCAGGGGGCTCTCAGGCTTATGGCTACACCTTC.

This clone was observed once. The chain uses TRBV29-1 and TRBJ1-3, with no clear D. The CDR3 runs 11 residues. Trimming took off 8 bases at V and 4 bases at J, with 9 bases between the two ends. CDR1 and CDR2 (germline): SQVTM, ANQGSEA. The CDR3 protein is CSFTRGNTIYF. CDR3 sequence (DNA): TGCAGCTTCACCAGGGGAAACACCATATATTTT.

V usage is TRBV7-9 and J usage is TRBJ1-4; D may be TRBD1 (6 bases). Trimming stripped 5 bases from V and 0 bases from J, with 13 bases between. From germline, CDR1 is SEHNR and CDR2 FQNEAQ (reference sequence). The CDR3 consists of 16 residues. CDR3 DNA sequence: TGTGCCAGCAGCCAGGGGCCTTTGGCAACTAATGAAAAACTGTTTTTT. Protein: CASSQGPLATNEKLFF.

This clone was found once. The chain employs TRBV5-4 and TRBJ2-1; 7 nucleotides align to TRBD1. The germline V gene has CDR1 SGHNT and CDR2 YYREEE (reference sequence). With 2 bases clipped from V and 5 bases from J, the junction kept 4 bases outside the gene matches. There are 14 residues in the CDR3. CDR3 protein: CASSFRQGDNEQFF. CDR3 bases: TGTGCCAGCAGCTTTAGACAGGGCGACAATGAGCAGTTCTTC.

The V and J genes are TRBV28 and TRBJ1-1; unclear D gene. Trimming stripped 6 bases from V and 6 bases from J, with 14 bases between. The CDR3 runs to 13 residues. Germline-derived CDR1 and CDR2 are MDHEN and SYDVKM. The CDR3 here is CASRKTVVAEAFF. CDR3 sequence (DNA): TGTGCCAGCAGGAAAACCGTGGTGGCTGAAGCTTTCTTT.

This clone came up a few times. V usage is TRBV15 and J usage is TRBJ1-5; TRBD1 might be the D (5 bases). The CDR3 sequence is 14 residues long. V lost 8 bases, J lost 2 bases, and 13 bases lay in between. Germline V gene sequence: CDR1 LNHNV, CDR2 YYDKDF (reference sequence). CDR3 amino acids: CATEHGTRNQPQHF. In nucleotides, the CDR3 is TGTGCCACCGAACATGGGACTCGCAATCAGCCCCAGCATTTT.

The chain carries TRBV28 and TRBJ2-3; 10 nucleotides agree with TRBD2. Unmatched junction bases numbered 4, after V lost 8 bases and J lost 2 bases. The germline V gene encodes CDR1 MDHEN and CDR2 SYDVKM. The CDR3 extends over 14 amino acids. The CDR3 DNA reads TGTGCCAGCCAGCGGGGGGGCACCACAGATACGCAGTATTTT. It encodes CASQRGGTTDTQYF.

This clone was picked up one time. J is TRBJ1-4 and V is TRBV18, with D uncertain. Germline lookup yields CDR1 KGHSH and CDR2 LQKENI. Trimming took 3 bases from V and 8 from J, leaving 10 bases between them. The CDR3 is 13 residues long. The CDR3 DNA sequence: TGTGCCAGCTCACCGCCCGCGGAGGAAAAACTGTTTTTT. Translated: CASSPPAEEKLFF.

The chain employs TRBV9 and TRBJ2-7; D is possibly TRBD1 (5 bases). The CDR3 has 15 amino acids. Per germline, CDR1 SGDLS and CDR2 YYNGEE. Trimming removed 0 bases from V and 2 bases from J, with 12 bases in between. CDR3: CASSVDTGPTYEQYF. As DNA, the CDR3 is TGTGCCAGCAGCGTAGATACAGGTCCCACCTACGAGCAGTACTTC.

This clone was detected only once. The gene calls are TRBV7-9 and TRBJ1-4; 8 bases are a match to TRBD1. Per the germline V gene, CDR1 is SEHNR and CDR2 is FQNEAQ (reference sequence). Trimming took 3 bases from V and 0 from J; bases not matched to a gene: 3. This CDR3 comprises 16 residues. CDR3 sequence reads: CASSFRTGPTNEKLFF. CDR3 sequence (DNA): TGTGCCAGCAGCTTCAGGACAGGGCCAACTAATGAAAAACTGTTTTTT.

The rearrangement links TRBV6-6 to TRBJ1-2; D is undetermined. This CDR3 is 15 amino acids long. With 6 bases removed from V and 0 bases from J, the gap between germline ends came to 14 bases. Per germline, CDR1 MNHNY and CDR2 SVGAGI (reference sequence). CDR3 DNA sequence: TGTGCCAGCAGCCGCCCCGCATTAGCTAACTATGGCTACACCTTC. Translation gives CASSRPALANYGYTF.

The rearrangement links TRBV9 to TRBJ1-3; 7 positions match TRBD1. Germline V lookup: CDR1 SGDLS, CDR2 YYNGEE. V lost 4 bases to trimming and J lost 4 bases; unmatched junction nucleotides: 11. This CDR3 is 16 amino acids long. CDR3 DNA: TGTGCCAGCAGCCCCTTTACAGGGGTAGACGGAAACACCATATATTTT. Amino acids: CASSPFTGVDGNTIYF.

The CDR3 bases are TGTGCCAGCAGCTTAACAAAAGTCAGTGAGCAGTTCTTC. It specifies CASSLTKVSEQFF. This rearrangement joins TRBV7-3 to TRBJ2-1; D ambiguous. The CDR3 runs to 13 residues. The V and J ends lost 0 bases and 9 bases respectively, with 9 bases between them. Germline V lookup: CDR1 SGHTA, CDR2 FQGTGA.

The gene calls are TRBV28 and TRBJ1-5; 7 bases are shared with TRBD1. Germline V gene lookup returns CDR1 MDHEN and CDR2 SYDVKM. CDR3 size: 17 residues. V shed 4 bases, J shed 4 bases, and the junction held 13 bases outside the gene matches. The CDR3 here is CASSSQRGQLINQPQHF. The CDR3 nucleotides are TGTGCCAGCAGTTCGCAGCGGGGACAGCTAATTAATCAGCCCCAGCATTTT.

This clone was seen only a few times. The genes are TRBV5-1 and TRBJ1-2, with D possibly matching TRBD1 (5 bases). This CDR3 has 14 residues. V lost 0 bases and J 7 bases, leaving 13 bases between the germline ends. Germline V lookup: CDR1 SGHRS, CDR2 YFSETQ. In DNA form, the CDR3 reads TGCGCCAGCAGCTTGGCCGGGGCAACTTTTGGCTACACCTTC. Its protein product is CASSLAGATFGYTF.

This chain joins TRBV2 and TRBJ2-5; D gene ambiguous. There are 14 residues in the CDR3. Germline CDR1 SNHLY, CDR2 FYNNEI. The V gene lost 4 bases and the J gene lost 5 bases, with 14 bases spanning the gap. The CDR3, as DNA: TGTGCCAGCAGTGGCAGGTCACGGCTGGAGACCCAGTACTTC. The encoded protein is CASSGRSRLETQYF. Full variable domain (rest looked up from reference TRBV2 and TRBJ2-5): EPEVTQTPSHQVTQMGQEVILRCVPISNHLYFYWYRQILGQKVEFLVSFYNNEISEKSEIFDDQFSVERPDGSNFTLKIRSTKLEDSAMYFCASSGRSRLETQYFGPGTRLLVL.